These 14 T cell receptor beta chains came from one sample sequenced in a study of T cell responses to AZD1222 COVID-19 vaccine. Assay used: immunoSEQ multiplex PCR; TCRdb lists only in-frame clones, some missing. The sample consists of 120,000 or so clones, roughly nine tenths of them appearing once. The sample here was peripheral blood, taken on day 0 of AZD1222 vaccination. The receptor source for this set is an adult in good health.

In its sample, this clone was seen once. The chain has TRBV11-2 and TRBJ2-5, with TRBD2 identical over 9 bases. CDR1 and CDR2 from the germline V gene are SGHAT and FQNNGV. The CDR3 has 17 residues. With 0 bases clipped from V and 1 base from J, the junction kept 6 bases outside the gene matches. The CDR3 nucleotides are TGTGCCAGCAGCTTAGATCGGTTTAGCGGGAGCCAAGAGACCCAGTACTTC. Amino acids: CASSLDRFSGSQETQYF.

V usage is TRBV9 and J usage is TRBJ1-1; D remains unclear. Trimming removed 0 bases from V and 8 bases from J, with 11 bases in between. The CDR3 is 13 amino acids. Germline-derived CDR1 and CDR2 are SGDLS and YYNGEE. CDR3 nucleotides: TGTGCCAGCAGCGTAGATGGGTACCGGGAAGCTTTCTTT. It yields the protein CASSVDGYREAFF.

The genes are TRBV27 and TRBJ2-1; the D gene is possibly TRBD2 (5 bases). Germline V lookup: CDR1 MNHEY, CDR2 SMNVEV (reference sequence). Deletions cut 2 bases from V and 14 bases from J, with 13 bases between. The CDR3 consists of 12 residues. The CDR3: CASSLRGSIEFF. The CDR3, as DNA: TGTGCCAGCAGTTTACGTGGGAGTATAGAGTTCTTC.

The rearrangement links TRBV19 to TRBJ1-1, with 8 bases matching TRBD1. CDR1 and CDR2 (germline): LNHDA, SQIVND (reference sequence). With 7 bases clipped from V and 1 base from J, the junction kept 8 bases outside the gene matches. The CDR3 consists of 15 residues. The chain's CDR3 is CASNPSGQGNTEAFF. The CDR3 DNA reads TGTGCCAGTAATCCATCCGGACAGGGGAACACTGAAGCTTTCTTT.

The V and J genes are TRBV6-5 and TRBJ1-1; unclear D gene. Germline loops: CDR1 MNHEY, CDR2 SVGAGI. The CDR3 has 14 amino acids. Trimming pared 7 bases from V and 0 bases from J, leaving 12 bases between. DNA for the CDR3: TGTGCCAGCAACTCTCCCGCTATGAACACTGAAGCTTTCTTT. Amino acid sequence: CASNSPAMNTEAFF.

This clone appeared a few times. The V and J genes are TRBV7-8 and TRBJ2-2; 8 positions match TRBD2. V lost 3 bases to trimming and J lost 6 bases; unmatched junction nucleotides: 6. CDR3 length: 15 residues. Germline V lookup: CDR1 SGHVS, CDR2 FQNEAQ. CDR3 loop: CASSFSGVGAGELFF. In nucleotides, the CDR3 is TGTGCCAGCAGCTTTAGCGGGGTAGGGGCCGGGGAGCTGTTTTTT.

This clone was found a few times. The rearrangement uses TRBV7-9 and TRBJ2-2; D perhaps matches TRBD2 (5 bases). CDR1 and CDR2 from the germline V gene are SEHNR and FQNEAQ (reference sequence). Between the trimmed V and J ends, which lost 5 bases and 4 bases, there was a span of 8 bases. The CDR3 consists of 13 residues. CDR3 DNA sequence: TGTGCCAGCAGCACCGGGATCACCGGGGAGCTGTTTTTT. Translated: CASSTGITGELFF.

This chain uses TRBV4-1 with TRBJ1-1; 7 nucleotides agree with TRBD1. Losses at the gene ends were 5 bases for V and 4 bases for J; bases not matched to a gene: 10. Germline-derived CDR1 and CDR2 are MGHRA and YSYEKL. CDR3 size: 15 residues. The CDR3 spells CASSAIEAGGTEAFF. CDR3 coding DNA: TGCGCCAGCAGCGCTATCGAGGCAGGGGGCACTGAAGCTTTCTTT.

The rearrangement uses TRBV2 and TRBJ1-1; a weak D match, TRBD1 (6 bases). Germline lookup yields CDR1 SNHLY and CDR2 FYNNEI. There are 15 residues in the CDR3. V lost 10 bases, J lost 4 bases, and 22 bases lay in between. Here the CDR3 reads CATHRDPPRSTEAFF. Here the CDR3 DNA reads TGTGCCACCCACAGGGACCCTCCCCGGAGCACTGAAGCTTTCTTT. The full variable domain, with the rest looked up from reference TRBV2 and TRBJ1-1, is EPEVTQTPSHQVTQMGQEVILRCVPISNHLYFYWYRQILGQKVEFLVSFYNNEISEKSEIFDDQFSVERPDGSNFTLKIRSTKLEDSAMYFCATHRDPPRSTEAFFGQGTRLTVV.

This clone came up a few times. The chain joins TRBV5-6 to TRBJ1-1; D unresolved. V was pared by 5 bases and J by 5 bases, with 16 bases between. The CDR3 runs 14 residues. Germline loops: CDR1 SGHDT, CDR2 YYEEEE. The CDR3 DNA sequence: TGTGCCAGCAGTCCAACTGGAGGGTTAACTGAAGCTTTCTTT. It translates to CASSPTGGLTEAFF.

This clone was detected only once. V usage is TRBV5-1 and J usage is TRBJ2-5, with 11 bases lining up with TRBD1. V gave up 4 bases and J gave up 0 bases; unmatched junction bases: 5. Germline-derived CDR1 and CDR2 are SGHRS and YFSETQ. This CDR3 is 16 amino acids long. CDR3 in amino acids: CASSGGTGGYQETQYF. The CDR3, as DNA: TGCGCCAGCAGCGGCGGGACAGGGGGGTACCAAGAGACCCAGTACTTC.

V is TRBV4-1 and J is TRBJ2-7, with TRBD2 matching 13 bases. With V trimmed by 3 bases and J by 3 bases, 5 bases remained unmatched. Per the germline V gene, CDR1 is MGHRA and CDR2 is YSYEKL. CDR3 length: 16 residues. CDR3 sequence reads: CASSQRLAGGFYEQYF. The CDR3 DNA reads TGCGCCAGCAGCCAGAGACTAGCGGGGGGTTTCTACGAGCAGTACTTC.

This sequence joins TRBV5-1 and TRBJ1-4, with 8 bases identical to TRBD1. The germline gives CDR1 SGHRS, CDR2 YFSETQ. CDR3 length equals 16 residues. Trimming removed 5 bases from V and 2 bases from J; junction bases left unmatched: 8. The CDR3 DNA sequence: TGCGCCAGCAGGGACCGACAGGGGCTTACTAATGAAAAACTGTTTTTT. The encoded protein is CASRDRQGLTNEKLFF.

This chain links TRBV7-9 with TRBJ2-6; D not resolved. This CDR3 has 14 residues. Per the germline V gene, CDR1 is SEHNR and CDR2 is FQNEAQ (reference sequence). Trimming shortened V by 1 base and J by 3 bases, and 4 bases separated the two germline ends. The CDR3 reads CASSLVYGANVLTF. DNA for the CDR3: TGTGCCAGCAGCTTAGTTTATGGGGCCAACGTCCTGACTTTC.